This paragraph covers one T cell receptor (beta chain) sequence. Its specificity is not known. The table came from immunoSEQ multiplex PCR; TCRdb's copy has only in-frame clones and leaves some out. This sample has more than 70,000 clones, with about 80% found just once. The V and J ends lost 0 bases and 9 bases respectively, with 12 bases between them. Germline assignment: CDR1 SNHLY and CDR2 FYNNEI. The length of the CDR3 is 14 residues. This entry is derived from a study of OX40 agonist ivuxolimab in advanced cancers. In the study overall: Three patients, one with hepatocellular carcinoma and two with cutaneous melanoma, achieved partial responses.

General study results and limits: It was also the case that some nonresponders had low normalized T-cell clonal expansion. In CD8+ T cells, expanded clones were on average more numerous than in CD4+.

Sequencing used CD4+ or CD8+ T cells sorted from blood, obtained in a trial of the OX40 agonist ivuxolimab. The receptor was isolated from an adult with an advanced solid tumor such as melanoma, head and neck, liver or kidney cancer. The chain recombines TRBV2 with TRBJ2-1, with a weak D call TRBD1 (5 bases). The CDR3 region is CASSEALPDSEQFF. The CDR3 coding sequence is TGTGCCAGCAGTGAAGCGTTACCCGACAGTGAGCAGTTCTTC. Full variable domain (missing parts from reference TRBV2 and TRBJ2-1): EPEVTQTPSHQVTQMGQEVILRCVPISNHLYFYWYRQILGQKVEFLVSFYNNEISEKSEIFDDQFSVERPDGSNFTLKIRSTKLEDSAMYFCASSEALPDSEQFFGPGTRLTVL.